Presented here are 29 T cell receptor beta chains from one specimen sequenced in a study of spatial heterogeneity in lung cancer. Study results and limitations: Counts that tracked tumor mutation counts were those of expanded intratumoral alpha and beta TCRs.

TCRdb analysed the 5' RACE reads with MiXCR anew, one entry per CDR3 protein. The repertoire holds around 12,000 distinct CDR3 sequences, with over 6.5% as singletons. Time point reported: sample taken at primary tumor resection. The antigens these receptors bind are not known. The sequencing used lung tumor tissue, collected at surgery. These receptor sequences come from a female donor with early-stage non-small cell lung cancer.

This clonotype has ten or more counts. The genes are TRBV20-1 and TRBJ2-1, with D hard to call. CDR3 length: 11 amino acids. Germline-derived CDR1 and CDR2 are DFQATT and SNEGSKA (reference sequence). With 4 bases removed from V and 4 bases from J, the gap between germline ends came to 5 bases. CDR3 nucleotides: TGCAGTGCTACTAGTTACAATGAGCAGTTCTTC. It is translated as CSATSYNEQFF.

This clonotype has at least ten counts. The chain uses TRBV4-2 and TRBJ2-1; D is unclear. The ends were cut back, 0 bases at V and 4 bases at J, with 13 bases in the middle. The germline gives CDR1 LGHNA, CDR2 YNFKEQ. This CDR3 has 16 amino acids. In nucleotides, the CDR3 is TGTGCCAGCAGCCAAGATTCAGCCAATGGGTACAATGAGCAGTTCTTC. Translation: CASSQDSANGYNEQFF.

In this sample, this clonotype turned up many times. DNA of the CDR3: TGTGCCAGCAGCCAGGGACTAGCGGGAGGTCCAGATACGCAGTATTTT. Protein: CASSQGLAGGPDTQYF. The chain is built from TRBV4-2 and TRBJ2-3; the match to TRBD2 covers 15 bases. Germline V lookup: CDR1 LGHNA, CDR2 YNFKEQ. This CDR3 region has 16 residues. Trimming cost V 3 bases and J 4 bases; bases outside gene matches: 2.

Judged by abundance, this clonotype is medium-sized (0.01 to 0.1%). The CDR3 spells CASSGTNSPLHF. CDR3 nucleotides: TGCGCCAGCAGCGGGACCAATTCACCCCTCCACTTT. This chain links TRBV5-1 with TRBJ1-6; tentatively, D is TRBD1 (5 bases). There are 12 residues in the CDR3. Germline V gene lookup returns CDR1 SGHRS and CDR2 YFSETQ. The V end lost 4 bases, the J end lost 7 bases, and 6 bases lay between the germline ends.

This clonotype is categorized as medium-sized. The chain employs TRBV6-5 and TRBJ1-1; D may be TRBD1 (6 bases). This CDR3 has 15 residues. The ends were cut back, 6 bases at V and 5 bases at J, with 19 bases in the middle. Germline CDR1 is MNHEY and CDR2 is SVGAGI. The CDR3 protein is CASRVLGGQGTEAFF. The CDR3 region has the DNA TGTGCCAGCAGAGTTCTCGGGGGCCAGGGGACTGAAGCTTTCTTT.

This clonotype has at least ten counts. The rearrangement joins TRBV4-3 to TRBJ2-7; 12 bases are shared with TRBD2. The germline V gene has CDR1 LGHNA and CDR2 YSLEER. J gave up 1 base and V 4 bases, and 2 bases lay outside the gene matches. The CDR3 is 15 residues long. The CDR3 region is CASSLGTSGSYEQYF. The CDR3 DNA sequence: TGCGCCAGCAGCCTTGGGACTAGCGGGTCCTACGAGCAGTACTTC.

This clonotype was picked up many times. The chain is built from TRBV7-2 and TRBJ2-1; TRBD1 or TRBD2 may be the D gene (5 bases each). Germline CDR1 reads SGHTA; CDR2 reads FQGNSA. Trimming stripped 1 base from V and 5 bases from J, with 18 bases between. This CDR3 contains 17 residues. The CDR3 sequence: CASSLVSMGVRNNEQFF. CDR3 bases: TGTGCCAGCAGCTTAGTCTCTATGGGGGTTAGAAACAATGAGCAGTTCTTC. Filled out from reference TRBV7-2 and TRBJ2-1, the complete variable domain reads GAGVSQSPSNKVTEKGKDVELRCDPISGHTALYWYRQSLGQGLEFLIYFQGNSAPDKSGLPSDRFSAERTGGSVSTLTIQRTQQEDSAVYLCASSLVSMGVRNNEQFFGPGTRLTVL.

This clonotype has only a few counts. V is TRBV10-3 and J is TRBJ1-1; no clear D gene. The germline gives CDR1 ENHRY, CDR2 SYGVKD. The CDR3 runs to 12 residues. V was trimmed by 0 bases and J by 5 bases, leaving 4 bases between them. CDR3 loop: CAISESLTEAFF. The CDR3 DNA sequence: TGTGCCATCAGTGAGTCGTTGACTGAAGCTTTCTTT.

This clonotype came up a few times. The J gene is TRBJ2-1, the V gene TRBV30; the D gene could be TRBD1 or TRBD2 (5 bases each). Trimming removed 5 bases from V and 0 bases from J, with 11 bases in between. CDR1 is GTSNPN and CDR2 is SVGIG in the germline V gene (reference sequence). The length of the CDR3 is 14 residues. The CDR3 reads CAWEAGSSYNEQFF. The CDR3 bases are TGTGCCTGGGAAGCAGGGAGCTCCTACAATGAGCAGTTCTTC.

There are many counts of this clonotype. The rearrangement joins TRBV7-2 to TRBJ1-5, with no clear D. In germline, CDR1 is SGHTA, CDR2 FQGNSA. This CDR3 region has 13 residues. V was shortened by 3 bases and J by 6 bases, with 9 bases between the two germline ends. In DNA, the CDR3 is TGTGCCAGCAGCTTGGCCCTAGTTCAGCCCCAGCATTTT. Translated, it gives CASSLALVQPQHF.

This clonotype was seen many times. Here the CDR3 reads CASSAGLAGSWEQFF. The CDR3 nucleotides are TGTGCCAGCAGCGCGGGACTAGCGGGGTCCTGGGAGCAGTTCTTC. The chain has TRBV7-9 and TRBJ2-1; 13 nucleotides match TRBD2. Germline values: CDR1 SEHNR, CDR2 FQNEAQ (reference sequence). The CDR3 spans 15 residues. Trimming took 5 bases from V and 10 from J; bases not matched to a gene: 8.

This clonotype has ten or more counts. The rearrangement uses TRBV5-5 and TRBJ1-4; 9 positions agree with TRBD1. Germline CDR1 is SGHKS and CDR2 is YYEKEE (reference sequence). The CDR3 length is 15 residues. Trimming took 3 bases from V and 11 from J; bases not matched to a gene: 11. CDR3 DNA: TGTGCCAGCAGCTCAAGGGACAGGGTGTCCGGGAAACTGTTTTTT. Translating gives CASSSRDRVSGKLFF.

This clonotype was picked up many times. CDR3 nucleotides: TGTGCCAGCAGTCGTCGACCGGGGGACACTGAAGCTTTCTTT. It encodes CASSRRPGDTEAFF. The chain has TRBV6-6 and TRBJ1-1, with D perhaps matching TRBD1 (5 bases). Germline V lookup: CDR1 MNHNY, CDR2 SVGAGI (reference sequence). The CDR3 consists of 14 residues. The V end was cut by 5 bases, the J end by 3 bases, with 13 bases between.

This clonotype was picked up many times. This chain joins TRBV6-2 or TRBV6-3 and TRBJ1-2; D not resolved. Germline V gives CDR1 MNHEY, CDR2 SVGEGT. CDR3 length: 12 amino acids. Trimming shortened V by 6 bases and J by 3 bases, and 8 bases separated the two germline ends. The DNA for the CDR3 is TGTGCCAGCAGGACCTCCCACTATGGCTACACCTTC. Its translation: CASRTSHYGYTF.

This clonotype counts as medium-sized. The rearrangement links TRBV13 to TRBJ2-5; a weak D match, TRBD1 (5 bases). Trimming left V 6 bases short and J 5 bases short, with 16 bases between. This CDR3 spans 14 amino acids. CDR1 is PRHDT and CDR2 is FYEKMQ in the germline V gene (reference sequence). The CDR3 DNA follows: TGTGCCAGCAGTTACAGGAAATTCCCCGAGACCCAGTACTTC. This sequence encodes CASSYRKFPETQYF.

The table lists this clonotype with many counts. Written as DNA, the CDR3 is TGTGCCAGCAGCCCCGGCGACAACTATAACACTGAAGCTTTCTTT. Residues: CASSPGDNYNTEAFF. V is TRBV9 and J is TRBJ1-1; D is undetermined. The CDR3 contains 15 residues. Germline V gene data show CDR1 as SGDLS and CDR2 as YYNGEE. V was clipped by 4 bases and J by 2 bases, with 15 bases between them.

The chain recombines TRBV11-2 with TRBJ1-3; TRBD1 matches at 9 bases. The CDR3 has 15 residues. The V and J ends lost 5 bases and 4 bases, in that order; junction bases with no gene match: 6. Germline V gives CDR1 SGHAT, CDR2 FQNNGV. CDR3 coding DNA: TGTGCCAGCAGCATACAGGGGGCTGCGGGAAACACCATATATTTT. Encoded protein: CASSIQGAAGNTIYF.

By share, this clonotype ranks as medium-sized. The CDR3 spells CAWYRRGAREKLFF. The CDR3 DNA reads as TGTGCCTGGTACCGGCGGGGCGCGCGTGAAAAACTGTTTTTT. V is TRBV30 and J is TRBJ1-4, with a weak D call TRBD1 (5 bases). Germline V lookup: CDR1 GTSNPN, CDR2 SVGIG (reference sequence). This CDR3 spans 14 amino acids. V was pared by 5 bases and J by 7 bases, with 17 bases between.

This clonotype was seen just once. The rearrangement links TRBV6-2 or TRBV6-3 to TRBJ2-1; D not resolved. Germline loops: CDR1 MNHEY, CDR2 SVGEGT. This CDR3 has 16 residues. V was clipped by 0 bases and J by 2 bases, with 11 bases between them. CDR3 coding DNA: TGTGCCAGCAGTTACTCTCCCTCGAACCCCTACAATGAGCAGTTCTTC. Protein product: CASSYSPSNPYNEQFF.

This clonotype was observed many times. The rearrangement links TRBV23-1 to TRBJ2-7; tentatively, D is TRBD1 (6 bases). TRBV23-1 is sorted into the ORF group, with uncertain function. Trimming took off 2 bases at V and 3 bases at J, with 23 bases between the two ends. CDR3 length: 18 residues. CDR3 sequence reads: CASSQPTGSLDSHYEQYF. As DNA, the CDR3 is TGCGCCAGCAGTCAACCGACAGGCTCCCTAGATTCTCACTACGAGCAGTACTTC.

By share, this clonotype ranks as medium-sized. The rearrangement links TRBV11-2 to TRBJ2-7; TRBD2 might be the D (5 bases). CDR1 is SGHAT and CDR2 is FQNNGV in the germline V gene. This CDR3 is 16 amino acids long. Deletions cut 5 bases from V and 0 bases from J, with 17 bases between. This chain's CDR3 is CASSPLLRESSYEQYF. The CDR3 DNA sequence: TGTGCCAGCAGCCCCCTTCTCCGGGAAAGCTCCTACGAGCAGTACTTC.

V and J are TRBV18 and TRBJ1-5; D call uncertain. Deletions cut 1 base from V and 4 bases from J, with 2 bases between. There are 12 residues in the CDR3. The germline CDR1 and CDR2 sequences are KGHSH and LQKENI. The CDR3 DNA follows: TGTGCCAGCTCACCACGAAATCAGCCCCAGCATTTT. Translating it yields CASSPRNQPQHF.

Sample share makes this clonotype medium-sized (0.01 to 0.1%). This chain links TRBV7-2 with TRBJ2-5, with TRBD1 as a possible D gene (6 bases). CDR1 and CDR2 (germline): SGHTA, FQGNSA. The length of the CDR3 is 15 residues. V shed 5 bases and J shed 2 bases, with 15 bases lying between them. This chain's CDR3 is CASSRFGQTQETQYF. The CDR3 coding sequence is TGTGCCAGCAGCCGGTTCGGACAGACACAAGAGACCCAGTACTTC.

This clonotype is classed as medium-sized. This rearrangement joins TRBV28 to TRBJ2-1; D unclear. V was trimmed by 6 bases and J by 0 bases, leaving 18 bases between them. CDR1 is MDHEN and CDR2 is SYDVKM in the germline V gene. This CDR3 is 17 amino acids long. CDR3 bases: TGTGCCAGCAGAACACGTCATTATCCCCACTCCTACAATGAGCAGTTCTTC. Amino acid sequence: CASRTRHYPHSYNEQFF.

At least ten counts were recorded for this clonotype. The chain couples TRBV28 to TRBJ2-6; 7 positions match TRBD1. CDR1 is MDHEN and CDR2 is SYDVKM in the germline V gene. V trimming: 5 bases; J trimming: 11 bases; junction bases outside the gene matches: 9. The CDR3 extends over 14 amino acids. The CDR3 spells CASSPTGPLDVLTF. The CDR3 coding sequence is TGTGCCAGCAGTCCGACAGGGCCGCTCGACGTCCTGACTTTC. Looking up the rest from reference TRBV28 and TRBJ2-6 gives the full variable domain: DVKVTQSSRYLVKRTGEKVFLECVQDMDHENMFWYRQDPGLGLRLIYFSYDVKMKEKGDIPEGYSVSREKKERFSLILESASTNQTSMYLCASSPTGPLDVLTFGAGSRLTVL.

This clonotype was counted only a few times. The V gene is TRBV28, the J gene TRBJ2-7; TRBD1 might be the D (5 bases). V shed 8 bases and J shed 2 bases, with 16 bases lying between them. Germline CDR1 and CDR2: MDHEN and SYDVKM. This CDR3 is 14 amino acids long. DNA of the CDR3: TGTGCCAGCTCCAGGACACTCTCACCCTACGAGCAGTACTTC. As protein: CASSRTLSPYEQYF.

In this sample, this clonotype is medium-sized. This sequence joins TRBV7-2 and TRBJ1-6, with D uncertain. Trimming stripped 4 bases from V and 10 bases from J, with 14 bases between. CDR3 length: 14 residues. Germline assignment: CDR1 SGHTA and CDR2 FQGNSA. The chain's CDR3 is CASSSRATGSPLHF. The CDR3 nucleotides read TGTGCCAGCAGCTCCCGCGCTACGGGCTCACCCCTCCACTTT.

This clonotype has a count of ten or more. The V and J genes are TRBV28 and TRBJ2-3; 7 nucleotides agree with TRBD2. This CDR3 has 14 residues. Losses at the gene ends were 7 bases for V and 2 bases for J; bases not matched to a gene: 6. Germline V gives CDR1 MDHEN, CDR2 SYDVKM. The CDR3 loop reads CASIPGGNTDTQYF. The CDR3 DNA is TGTGCCAGCATCCCGGGAGGCAACACAGATACGCAGTATTTT.

This clonotype was seen ten or more times. The genes are TRBV20-1 and TRBJ1-2; TRBD1 agrees at 7 bases. The V gene end was trimmed by 6 bases and the J gene end by 4 bases; junction bases not matched to a gene: 11. This CDR3 comprises 14 residues. Germline CDR1 reads DFQATT; CDR2 reads SNEGSKA (reference sequence). This CDR3 reads CSALRAGGVYGYTF. The CDR3 nucleotides read TGCAGTGCCCTCCGAGCAGGGGGGGTCTATGGCTACACCTTC.